The entry below gives a single TCR beta chain sequence along with its context. These data belong to a study of control samples from healthy donors and cancer patients. This table comes from immunoSEQ multiplex PCR, and its TCRdb copy is limited to in-frame clones, with some not included. This table holds about 130,000 clones, over 85% found once. Between the trimmed V and J ends, which lost 0 bases and 4 bases, there was a span of 2 bases. The germline gives CDR1 WSHSY, CDR2 SAAADI. CDR3 size: 12 residues. What was sequenced was blood. The chain is built from TRBV10-2 and TRBJ2-3; D ambiguous. The receptor was isolated from a man aged 25 to 40 in good health. CDR3 nucleotides: TGCGCCAGCAGTGAGTCGGCAGATACGCAGTATTTT. Translated: CASSESADTQYF.